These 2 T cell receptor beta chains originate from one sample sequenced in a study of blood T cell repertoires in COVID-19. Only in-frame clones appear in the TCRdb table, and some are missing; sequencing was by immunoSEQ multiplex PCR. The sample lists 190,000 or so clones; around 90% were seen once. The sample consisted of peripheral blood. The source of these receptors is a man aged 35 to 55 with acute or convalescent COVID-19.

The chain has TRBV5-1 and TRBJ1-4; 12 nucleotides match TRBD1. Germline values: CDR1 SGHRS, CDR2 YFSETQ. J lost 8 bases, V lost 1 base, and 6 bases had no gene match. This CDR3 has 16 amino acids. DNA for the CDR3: TGCGCCAGCAGCTTGCTGGGACAGGGGGCTGGAGAAAAACTGTTTTTT. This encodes CASSLLGQGAGEKLFF.

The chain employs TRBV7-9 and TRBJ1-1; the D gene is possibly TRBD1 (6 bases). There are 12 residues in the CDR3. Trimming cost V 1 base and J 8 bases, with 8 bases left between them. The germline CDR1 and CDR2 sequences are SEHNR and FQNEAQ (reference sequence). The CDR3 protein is CASSLVQGEAFF. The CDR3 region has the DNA TGTGCCAGCAGCTTAGTCCAGGGGGAAGCTTTCTTT.